The 5 T cell receptor beta chains given below trace back to one sample, sequenced in a study of CD8 T cells in Susac syndrome. RNA, at roughly 0.5 to 1 ug, was reverse transcribed with random hexamers. TCRdb passed the immunoSEQ multiplex PCR reads through MiXCR, listing each CDR3 protein once. The sample lists about 200,000 distinct CDR3 sequences, nearly 95% occurring once. The sample taken for sequencing was CD4+ T cells from PBMCs. The origin of the receptors is a human donor with multiple sclerosis.

In its sample, this clonotype was seen a few times. The rearrangement joins TRBV27 to TRBJ2-3, with D uncertain. CDR1 and CDR2 from the germline V gene are MNHEY and SMNVEV (reference sequence). This CDR3 contains 13 residues. The V end was cut by 3 bases, the J end by 1 base, with 5 bases between. In nucleotides, the CDR3 is TGTGCCAGCAGTTTTGGTGGCACAGATACGCAGTATTTT. It specifies CASSFGGTDTQYF.

The genes are TRBV5-1 and TRBJ2-3; perhaps TRBD2 as D (6 bases). V was clipped by 1 base and J by 0 bases, with 9 bases between them. This CDR3 is 15 amino acids long. Per germline, CDR1 SGHRS and CDR2 YFSETQ. The CDR3 region is CASSLRRESTDTQYF. The CDR3 nucleotides are TGCGCCAGCAGCTTGCGACGGGAGAGCACAGATACGCAGTATTTT.

V usage is TRBV18 and J usage is TRBJ1-5; the D is unclear. The germline V and J ends were trimmed by 6 bases and 7 bases, with 16 bases remaining between them. Germline V gives CDR1 KGHSH, CDR2 LQKENI. The CDR3 runs to 14 residues. The CDR3 sequence: CASSPGLSGQPQHF. The CDR3 DNA reads as TGTGCCAGCTCCCCAGGACTATCCGGCCAGCCCCAGCATTTT.

The chain is built from TRBV10-3 and TRBJ2-7, with 7 bases fitting TRBD2. The CDR3 is made up of 14 amino acids. Unmatched junction bases numbered 10, after V lost 6 bases and J lost 5 bases. Germline V gene data show CDR1 as ENHRY and CDR2 as SYGVKD. The CDR3 region has the DNA TGTGCCATCAGCCCCGGACTAGTAACGGACGAGCAGTACTTC. Translating gives CAISPGLVTDEQYF.

The sample holds one count of this clonotype. This rearrangement joins TRBV9 to TRBJ2-5, with 7 nucleotides matching TRBD2. Losses at the gene ends were 2 bases for V and 4 bases for J; bases not matched to a gene: 8. Germline CDR1 and CDR2: SGDLS and YYNGEE. This CDR3 has 15 residues. CDR3 loop: CASSVTGGSVETQYF. The CDR3 nucleotides are TGTGCCAGCAGCGTTACTGGCGGGAGCGTAGAGACCCAGTACTTC. Variable domain in full (rest from reference TRBV9 and TRBJ2-5): DSGVTQTPKHLITATGQRVTLRCSPRSGDLSVYWYQQSLDQGLQFLIQYYNGEERAKGNILERFSAQQFPDLHSELNLSSLELGDSALYFCASSVTGGSVETQYFGPGTRLLVL.